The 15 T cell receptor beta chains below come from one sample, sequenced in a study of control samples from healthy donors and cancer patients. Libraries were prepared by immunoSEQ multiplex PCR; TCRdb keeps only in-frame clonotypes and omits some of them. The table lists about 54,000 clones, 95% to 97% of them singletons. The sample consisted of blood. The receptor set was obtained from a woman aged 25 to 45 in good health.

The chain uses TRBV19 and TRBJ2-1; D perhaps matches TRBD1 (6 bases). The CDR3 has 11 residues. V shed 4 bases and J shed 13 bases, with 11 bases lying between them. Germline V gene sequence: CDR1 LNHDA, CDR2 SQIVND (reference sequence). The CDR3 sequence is CASSNQGSQFF. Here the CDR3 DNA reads TGTGCCAGTAGTAACCAGGGGTCTCAGTTCTTC.

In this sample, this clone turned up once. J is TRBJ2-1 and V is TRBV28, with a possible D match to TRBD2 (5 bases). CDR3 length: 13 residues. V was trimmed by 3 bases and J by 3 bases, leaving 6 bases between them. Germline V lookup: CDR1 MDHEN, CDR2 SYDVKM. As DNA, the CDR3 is TGTGCCAGCAGTTTTCGGGGCTACAATGAGCAGTTCTTC. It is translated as CASSFRGYNEQFF.

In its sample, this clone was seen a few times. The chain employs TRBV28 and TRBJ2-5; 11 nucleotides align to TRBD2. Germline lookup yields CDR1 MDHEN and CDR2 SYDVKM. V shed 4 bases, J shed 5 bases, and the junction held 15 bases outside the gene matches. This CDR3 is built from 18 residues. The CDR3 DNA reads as TGTGCCAGCAGTTCCGCCGGGACTAGCGGACTGTTGGGGGAGACCCAGTACTTC. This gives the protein CASSSAGTSGLLGETQYF.

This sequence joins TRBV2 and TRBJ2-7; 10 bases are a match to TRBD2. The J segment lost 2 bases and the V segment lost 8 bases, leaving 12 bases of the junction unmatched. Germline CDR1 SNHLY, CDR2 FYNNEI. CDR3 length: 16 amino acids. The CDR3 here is CASASAELAGAYEQYF. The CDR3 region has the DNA TGTGCCAGCGCCTCCGCGGAGCTAGCGGGAGCCTACGAGCAGTACTTC.

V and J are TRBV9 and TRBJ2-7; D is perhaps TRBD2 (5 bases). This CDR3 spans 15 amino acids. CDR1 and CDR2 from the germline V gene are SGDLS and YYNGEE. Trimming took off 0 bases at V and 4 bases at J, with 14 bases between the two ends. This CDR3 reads CASSVGSGTQYEQYF. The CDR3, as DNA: TGTGCCAGCAGCGTAGGGTCGGGAACCCAATACGAGCAGTACTTC.

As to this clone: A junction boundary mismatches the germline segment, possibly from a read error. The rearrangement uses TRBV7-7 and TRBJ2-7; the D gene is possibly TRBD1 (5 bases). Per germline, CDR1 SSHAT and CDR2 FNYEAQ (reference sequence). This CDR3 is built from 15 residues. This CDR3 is CASSLGTTANYEQYF. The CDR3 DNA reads TGTGCTAGCAGCTTAGGTACGACAGCCAACTACGAGCAGTACTTC. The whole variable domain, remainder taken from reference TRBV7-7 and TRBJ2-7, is GAGVSQSPRYKVTKRGQDVTLRCDPISSHATLYWYQQALGQGPEFLTYFNYEAQPDKSGLPSDRFSAERPEGSISTLTIQRTEQRDSAMYRCASSLGTTANYEQYFGPGTRLTVT.

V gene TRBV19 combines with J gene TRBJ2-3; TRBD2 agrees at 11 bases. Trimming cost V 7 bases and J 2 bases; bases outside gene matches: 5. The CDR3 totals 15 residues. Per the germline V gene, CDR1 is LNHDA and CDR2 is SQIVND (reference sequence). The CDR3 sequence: CASTRLAGLTDTQYF. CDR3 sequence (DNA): TGTGCCAGTACCCGACTAGCGGGGCTCACAGATACGCAGTATTTT.

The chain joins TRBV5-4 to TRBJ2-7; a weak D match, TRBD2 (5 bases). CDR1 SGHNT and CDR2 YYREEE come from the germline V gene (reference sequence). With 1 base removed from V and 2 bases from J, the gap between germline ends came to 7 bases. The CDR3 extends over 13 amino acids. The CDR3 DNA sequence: TGTGCCAGCAGCTTGTCCGGGACCTACGAGCAGTACTTC. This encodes CASSLSGTYEQYF. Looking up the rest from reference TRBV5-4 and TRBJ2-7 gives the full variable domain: ETGVTQSPTHLIKTRGQQVTLRCSSQSGHNTVSWYQQALGQGPQFIFQYYREEENGRGNFPPRFSGLQFPNYSSELNVNALELDDSALYLCASSLSGTYEQYFGPGTRLTVT.

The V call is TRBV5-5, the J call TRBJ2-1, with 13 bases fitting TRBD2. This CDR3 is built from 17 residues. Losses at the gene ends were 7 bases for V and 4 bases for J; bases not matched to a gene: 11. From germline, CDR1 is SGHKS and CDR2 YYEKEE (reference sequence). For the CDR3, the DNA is TGTGCCAGCTTTGGGACTAGCGGGGAGAGGAATTACAATGAGCAGTTCTTC. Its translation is CASFGTSGERNYNEQFF.

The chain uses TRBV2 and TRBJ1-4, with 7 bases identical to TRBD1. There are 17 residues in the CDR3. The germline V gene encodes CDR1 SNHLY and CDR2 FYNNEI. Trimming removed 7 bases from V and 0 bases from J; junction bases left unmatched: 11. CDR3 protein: CASKIKGGGSTNEKLFF. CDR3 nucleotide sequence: TGTGCCAGCAAGATCAAGGGAGGGGGCTCAACTAATGAAAAACTGTTTTTT.

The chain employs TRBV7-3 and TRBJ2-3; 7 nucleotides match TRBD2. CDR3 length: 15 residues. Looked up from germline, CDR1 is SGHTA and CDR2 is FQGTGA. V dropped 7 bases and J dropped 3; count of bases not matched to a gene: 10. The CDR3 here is CASTNKASGTDTQYF. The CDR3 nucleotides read TGTGCCAGCACCAACAAAGCTAGCGGTACAGATACGCAGTATTTT.

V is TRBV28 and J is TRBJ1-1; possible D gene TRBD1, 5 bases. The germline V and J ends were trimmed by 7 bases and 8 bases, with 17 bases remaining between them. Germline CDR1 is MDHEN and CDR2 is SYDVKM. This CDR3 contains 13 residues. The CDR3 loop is CASTLGARREAFF. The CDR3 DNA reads TGTGCCAGCACCCTCGGGGCCCGTAGAGAAGCTTTCTTT.

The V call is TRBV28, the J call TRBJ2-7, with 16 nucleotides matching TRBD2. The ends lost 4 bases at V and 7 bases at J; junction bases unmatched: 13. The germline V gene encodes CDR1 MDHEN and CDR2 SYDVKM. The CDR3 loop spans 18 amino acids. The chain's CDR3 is CASSYSMGLAGGPREQYF. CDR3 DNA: TGTGCCAGCAGTTACTCTATGGGACTAGCGGGAGGGCCGAGAGAGCAGTACTTC.

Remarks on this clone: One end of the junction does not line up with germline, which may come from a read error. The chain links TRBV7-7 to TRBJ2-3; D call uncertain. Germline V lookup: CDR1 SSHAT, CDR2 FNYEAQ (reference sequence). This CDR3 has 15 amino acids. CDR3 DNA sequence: TGTGCTAGCAGCTCTTCGACGGAAAGCACAGATACGCAGTATTTT. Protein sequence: CASSSSTESTDTQYF.

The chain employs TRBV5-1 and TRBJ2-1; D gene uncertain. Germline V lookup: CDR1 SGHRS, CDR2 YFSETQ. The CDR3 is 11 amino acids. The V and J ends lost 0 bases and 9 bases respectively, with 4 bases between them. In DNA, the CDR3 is TGCGCCAGCAGCTTGGCCGTTGAGCAGTTCTTC. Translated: CASSLAVEQFF.